The next 5 T cell receptor beta chains were all read from a single sample in a study of response to subunit inactivated influenza vaccine. TCRdb itself ran the RT-PCR reads through MiXCR, one entry per CDR3 protein. The sample contains 400,000 to 650,000 distinct CDR3 sequences, around 7.7% of which appear only once. Sequenced here: PBMCs from blood, sampled 23 months after vaccination. The receptor set was obtained from a man between 50 and 69 years old who received an inactivated influenza vaccine.

V is TRBV6-1 and J is TRBJ2-4, with 10 bases lining up with TRBD1. The CDR3 is 15 residues long. The germline gives CDR1 MNHNS, CDR2 SASEGT. V gave up 6 bases and J gave up 1 base; unmatched junction bases: 3. The CDR3, as DNA: TGTGCCAGCAGCCGACAGGGGGCGGCCAAAAACATTCAGTACTTC. Protein product: CASSRQGAAKNIQYF.

The V and J genes are TRBV9 and TRBJ1-1, with TRBD1 as a possible D gene (6 bases). The germline V and J ends were trimmed by 6 bases and 3 bases, with 18 bases remaining between them. The CDR3 runs 15 residues. Germline CDR1 reads SGDLS; CDR2 reads YYNGEE. The CDR3 sequence: CASIPLDGGHTEAFF. CDR3 coding DNA: TGTGCCAGCATCCCTCTAGATGGGGGGCACACTGAAGCTTTCTTT.

This clonotype was observed many times. V gene TRBV5-1 combines with J gene TRBJ2-7; 7 nucleotides align to TRBD1. V lost 4 bases and J lost 2; bases outside the gene matches: 6. This CDR3 has 14 amino acids. Germline V gene data show CDR1 as SGHRS and CDR2 as YFSETQ. CDR3 region: CASSGSQGTYEQYF. CDR3 sequence (DNA): TGCGCCAGCAGCGGATCACAGGGGACCTACGAGCAGTACTTC. The full variable domain, in which reference TRBV5-1 and TRBJ2-7 provide the parts outside the CDR3, is KAGVTQTPRYLIKTRGQQVTLSCSPISGHRSVSWYQQTPGQGLQFLFEYFSETQRNKGNFPGRFSGRQFSNSRSEMNVSTLELGDSALYLCASSGSQGTYEQYFGPGTRLTVT.

The chain is built from TRBV20-1 and TRBJ2-4; 12 bases agree with TRBD2. Germline V gene data show CDR1 as DFQATT and CDR2 as SNEGSKA (reference sequence). This CDR3 is built from 18 residues. V was pared by 3 bases and J by 0 bases, with 9 bases of the junction left unmatched. CDR3 protein: CSASRKLAGGLAKNIQYF. In DNA, the CDR3 is TGCAGTGCTAGCAGAAAACTAGCGGGGGGTTTAGCCAAAAACATTCAGTACTTC.

Here the CDR3 reads CASSQNPGQIYEQYF. CDR3 nucleotides: TGTGCCAGCAGCCAAAACCCGGGACAGATTTACGAGCAGTACTTC. The chain joins TRBV5-5 to TRBJ2-7; 7 bases align to TRBD1. Looked up from germline, CDR1 is SGHKS and CDR2 is YYEKEE (reference sequence). With V trimmed by 4 bases and J by 4 bases, 11 bases remained unmatched. The CDR3 sequence is 15 residues long.